The clone carrying this T cell receptor (beta chain) was detected a few times. Its matching antigen is unknown. MiXCR, run by TCRdb on the RT-PCR reads, gives a single entry per CDR3 protein. The sample has 500,000 or so distinct CDR3 sequences; 9.5% to 13% are singletons. The sample comes from a study of response to subunit inactivated influenza vaccine. Study results and caveats: Authors proposed each seasonal influenza vaccination draws in few new T cells.

The V gene's germline CDR1 is MGHRA and CDR2 YSYEKL. The V end lost 1 base, the J end lost 7 bases, and 14 bases lay between the germline ends. CDR3 size: 15 residues. The clonotype comes from a man in his forties or fifties who received an inactivated influenza vaccine. The V and J genes are TRBV4-1 and TRBJ1-5; no definite D call. This specimen consisted of PBMCs from blood, obtained 45 days after vaccination. CDR3 sequence reads: CASSQGGGLGQPQHF. The CDR3 bases are TGCGCCAGCAGCCAAGGAGGAGGGTTAGGCCAGCCCCAGCATTTT.